This TCR beta chain originates from a study of Ad26.COV2.S vaccination and SARS-CoV-2 variants. Study results and caveats: Total T cell responses may have been underestimated by the TCR breadth and depth analyses.

Treatment meaning: some 19 received Ad26.COV2.S at low or high dose, single or two shots; several received placebo; per-sample allocation not given. Specimen acquisition occurred on day 63 following the initial vaccine or placebo injection. Concerning this clone: Its antigen is not known.

The CDR3 length is 18 residues. Germline lookup yields CDR1 SGHRS and CDR2 YFSETQ. V trimming: 1 base; J trimming: 0 bases; junction bases outside the gene matches: 9. The method was immunoSEQ multiplex PCR; TCRdb's version includes in-frame clones alone and lacks a portion of them. The profile shows around 350,000 clones, about 85% of them singletons. This TCR came from a person aged 18-60 years who received the Ad26.COV2.S COVID-19 vaccine or a placebo. The V and J genes are TRBV5-1 and TRBJ1-4, with 7 nucleotides matching TRBD1. The sequenced sample was peripheral blood, obtained in a trial of Ad26.COV2.S vaccine versus placebo. The CDR3 nucleotides are TGCGCCAGCAGCTTGTACAGGGGATATGGAGCAACTAATGAAAAACTGTTTTTT. Translating it yields CASSLYRGYGATNEKLFF.